This entry lists 13 T cell receptor beta chains sequenced from one sample in a study of shared clonotypes between healthy human individuals. Sequencing used immunoSEQ multiplex PCR; TCRdb keeps in-frame clones, though not all of them. Of 600,000 to 800,000 clones in the sample, 72% were seen once. The sequenced sample was memory CD4+ T cells sorted from blood. Subset here: CD45RA-negative fraction. Receptors originate from a woman aged 30 to 39 in good health.

This chain joins TRBV30 and TRBJ1-2; perhaps TRBD1 as D (6 bases). Per the germline V gene, CDR1 is GTSNPN and CDR2 is SVGIG (reference sequence). This CDR3 spans 14 amino acids. V was shortened by 6 bases and J by 1 base, with 15 bases between the two germline ends. CDR3: CACHPGRGNYGYTF. The CDR3 nucleotides read TGTGCCTGCCACCCAGGCAGGGGTAACTATGGCTACACCTTC.

This clone was seen a handful of times. The rearrangement links TRBV6-4 to TRBJ2-1; no definite D call. Between the trimmed V and J ends, which lost 3 bases and 4 bases, there was a span of 13 bases. The length of the CDR3 is 15 residues. Per germline, CDR1 MRHNA and CDR2 SNTAGT. CDR3: CASSESSARYNEQFF. DNA for the CDR3: TGTGCCAGCAGTGAGTCCAGCGCCCGGTACAATGAGCAGTTCTTC.

The chain joins TRBV28 to TRBJ2-1; D not certain. Per the germline V gene, CDR1 is MDHEN and CDR2 is SYDVKM. There are 15 residues in the CDR3. The germline V and J ends were trimmed by 6 bases and 0 bases, with 12 bases remaining between them. The CDR3 is CASSQFQSSYNEQFF. The CDR3 coding sequence is TGTGCCAGCAGCCAGTTCCAGAGCTCCTACAATGAGCAGTTCTTC.

The chain links TRBV18 to TRBJ2-5, with 9 bases lining up with TRBD1. Germline V lookup: CDR1 KGHSH, CDR2 LQKENI. The CDR3 totals 15 residues. V shed 3 bases and J 5 bases; nucleotides not matched to a gene: 7. CDR3 residues: CASSPGTGSKETQYF. The CDR3 nucleotides read TGTGCCAGCTCACCCGGGACAGGGTCGAAGGAGACCCAGTACTTC.

This chain joins TRBV30 and TRBJ2-5; the match to TRBD2 covers 13 bases. The J call may be wrong; the DNA end is better matched by TRBJ2-7. CDR3 size: 14 residues. Germline V gene data show CDR1 as GTSNPN and CDR2 as SVGIG (reference sequence). The DNA of the CDR3 is TGTGCCTGGAAAGGGACTAGCGGGAAGTACGAGCAGTACTTC. Residues: CAWKGTSGKYEQYF.

The chain employs TRBV28 and TRBJ2-6; no clear D gene. This CDR3 is 16 amino acids long. Trimming removed 5 bases at V and 0 bases at J, with 11 bases between. Germline V CDR1 and CDR2: MDHEN, SYDVKM. The CDR3 loop reads CASSENGRSGANVLTF. The CDR3 DNA is TGTGCCAGCAGTGAAAACGGGCGCTCTGGGGCCAACGTCCTGACTTTC.

V is TRBV12-5 and J is TRBJ2-1, with D tentatively TRBD2 (5 bases). The CDR3 is 15 amino acids. The germline V gene encodes CDR1 LGHNT and CDR2 FRNRAP. Trimming removed 2 bases from V and 6 bases from J, with 14 bases in between. The CDR3 DNA is TGTGCTAGTGGTTTGACGCCCATCCGGGGCAATGAGCAGTTCTTC. Protein: CASGLTPIRGNEQFF.

The V and J genes are TRBV11-2 and TRBJ2-1; 9 bases are shared with TRBD2. In germline, CDR1 is SGHAT, CDR2 FQNNGV. The trim removed 4 bases at V and 9 bases at J, leaving 10 bases unmatched. The length of the CDR3 is 15 residues. CDR3 sequence reads: CASSSDSGRGFEQFF. The CDR3 DNA reads TGTGCCAGCAGCTCAGATAGCGGGAGAGGCTTTGAGCAGTTCTTC.

There are many counts of this clone. The V and J genes are TRBV19 and TRBJ1-3; no definite D call. V lost 5 bases and J 7 bases, leaving 18 bases between the germline ends. CDR1 is LNHDA, CDR2 SQIVND, per germline (reference sequence). The CDR3 has 15 residues. The CDR3 bases are TGTGCCAGTAGTCTTGAACAGAGGAGGACGAACACCATATATTTT. This gives the protein CASSLEQRRTNTIYF. Full variable domain (rest looked up from reference TRBV19 and TRBJ1-3): DGGITQSPKYLFRKEGQNVTLSCEQNLNHDAMYWYRQDPGQGLRLIYYSQIVNDFQKGDIAEGYSVSREKKESFPLTVTSAQKNPTAFYLCASSLEQRRTNTIYFGEGSWLTVV.

The chain couples TRBV28 to TRBJ2-5, with a possible D match to TRBD2 (6 bases). Germline CDR1 and CDR2: MDHEN and SYDVKM. Trimming took off 3 bases at V and 9 bases at J, with 20 bases between the two ends. The CDR3 extends over 15 amino acids. The CDR3 DNA sequence: TGTGCCAGCAGTTTTACTTGGGGGTCGACGGGGGCCCAGTACTTC. Its translation: CASSFTWGSTGAQYF.

This clone appeared a few times. At the DNA level, this CDR3 is encoded by other sequences in the same sample as well. V usage is TRBV7-9 and J usage is TRBJ1-5; perhaps TRBD1 as D (5 bases). The CDR3 spans 14 residues. The V gene's germline CDR1 is SEHNR and CDR2 FQNEAQ (reference sequence). The ends were cut back, 1 base at V and 7 bases at J, with 11 bases in the middle. This chain's CDR3 is CASSLGGGRQPQHF. The DNA of the CDR3 is TGTGCCAGCAGCTTAGGGGGCGGGCGACAGCCCCAGCATTTT.

The sample holds a few counts of this clone. V usage is TRBV19 and J usage is TRBJ2-2; 7 positions match TRBD1. J lost 3 bases, V lost 6 bases, and 7 bases had no gene match. In germline, CDR1 is LNHDA, CDR2 SQIVND (reference sequence). The CDR3 sequence is 15 residues long. In DNA form, the CDR3 reads TGTGCCAGTAGCCTCCGGACAGGTTACACCGGGGAGCTGTTTTTT. Amino acid sequence: CASSLRTGYTGELFF.

This rearrangement joins TRBV19 to TRBJ2-5; D is perhaps TRBD1 or TRBD2 (6 bases each). Germline V gene sequence: CDR1 LNHDA, CDR2 SQIVND (reference sequence). The CDR3 covers 14 residues. With 9 bases removed from V and 5 bases from J, the gap between germline ends came to 19 bases. CDR3 DNA: TGTGCCAGCCGGACCGGGGGCCCCGGGGAGACCCAGTACTTC. It specifies CASRTGGPGETQYF.